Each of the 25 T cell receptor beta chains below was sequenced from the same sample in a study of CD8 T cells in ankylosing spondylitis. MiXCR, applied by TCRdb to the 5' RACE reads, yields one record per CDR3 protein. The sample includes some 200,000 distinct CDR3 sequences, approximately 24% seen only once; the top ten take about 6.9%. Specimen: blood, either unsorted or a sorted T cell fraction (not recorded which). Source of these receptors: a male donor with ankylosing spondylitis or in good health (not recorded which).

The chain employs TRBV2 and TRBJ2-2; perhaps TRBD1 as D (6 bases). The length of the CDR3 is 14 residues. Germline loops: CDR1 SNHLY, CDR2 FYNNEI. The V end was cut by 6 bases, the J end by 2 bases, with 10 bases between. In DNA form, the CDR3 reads TGTGCCAGCAGACAGACAGGAAACACCGGGGAGCTGTTTTTT. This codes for CASRQTGNTGELFF.

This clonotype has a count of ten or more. The CDR3 DNA sequence: TGTGCCAGCAGTTACGGTTCTAGGTGGAACACTGAAGCTTTCTTT. Translated, it gives CASSYGSRWNTEAFF. The chain links TRBV6-5 to TRBJ1-1, with unresolved D. V dropped 2 bases and J dropped 1 base, with 11 bases sitting between them. Germline V gives CDR1 MNHEY, CDR2 SVGAGI. The CDR3 loop spans 15 amino acids.

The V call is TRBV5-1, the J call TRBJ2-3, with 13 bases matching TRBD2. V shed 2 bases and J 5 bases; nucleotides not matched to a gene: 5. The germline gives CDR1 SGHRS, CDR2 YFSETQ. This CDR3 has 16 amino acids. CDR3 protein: CASSLGLAGAQDTQYF. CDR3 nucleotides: TGCGCCAGCAGCTTAGGACTAGCGGGAGCGCAAGATACGCAGTATTTT.

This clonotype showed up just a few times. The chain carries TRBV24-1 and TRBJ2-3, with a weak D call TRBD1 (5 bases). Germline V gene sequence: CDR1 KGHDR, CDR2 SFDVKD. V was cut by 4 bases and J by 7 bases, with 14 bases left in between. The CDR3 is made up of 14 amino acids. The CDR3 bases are TGTGCCACCAGTGAACACGAACAGGCTCATACGCAGTATTTT. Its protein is CATSEHEQAHTQYF.

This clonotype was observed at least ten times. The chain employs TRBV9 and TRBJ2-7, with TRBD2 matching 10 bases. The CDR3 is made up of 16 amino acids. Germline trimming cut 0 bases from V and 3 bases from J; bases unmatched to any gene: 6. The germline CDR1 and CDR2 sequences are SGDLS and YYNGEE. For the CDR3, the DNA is TGTGCCAGCAGCGTAGCTCTAGCGGGAGATTACTACGAGCAGTACTTC. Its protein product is CASSVALAGDYYEQYF.

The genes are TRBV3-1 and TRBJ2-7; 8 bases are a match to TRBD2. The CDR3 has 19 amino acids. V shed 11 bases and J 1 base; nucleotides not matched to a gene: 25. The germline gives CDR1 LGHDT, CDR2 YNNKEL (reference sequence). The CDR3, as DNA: TGTGCCTCCTCCAAGCGGGGGCCTTGCATGGGTCGAGAGTCCTACGAGCAGTACTTC. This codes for CASSKRGPCMGRESYEQYF.

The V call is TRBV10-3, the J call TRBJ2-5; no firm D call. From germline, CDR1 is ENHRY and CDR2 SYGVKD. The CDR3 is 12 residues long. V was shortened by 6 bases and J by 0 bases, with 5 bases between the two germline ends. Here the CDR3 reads CAISIDQETQYF. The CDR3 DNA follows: TGTGCCATCAGCATAGACCAAGAGACCCAGTACTTC.

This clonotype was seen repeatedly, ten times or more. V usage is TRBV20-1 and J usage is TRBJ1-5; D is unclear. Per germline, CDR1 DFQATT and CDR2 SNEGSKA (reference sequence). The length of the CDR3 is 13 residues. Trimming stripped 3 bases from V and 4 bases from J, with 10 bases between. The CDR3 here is CSASQTINQPQHF. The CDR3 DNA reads TGCAGTGCTAGTCAGACGATAAATCAGCCCCAGCATTTT.

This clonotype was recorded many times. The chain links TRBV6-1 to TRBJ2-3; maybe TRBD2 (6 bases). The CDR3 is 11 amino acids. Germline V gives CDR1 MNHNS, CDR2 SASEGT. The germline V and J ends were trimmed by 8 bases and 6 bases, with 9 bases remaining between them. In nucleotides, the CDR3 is TGTGCCAGCCAAGGGAGGGATACGCAGTATTTT. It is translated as CASQGRDTQYF.

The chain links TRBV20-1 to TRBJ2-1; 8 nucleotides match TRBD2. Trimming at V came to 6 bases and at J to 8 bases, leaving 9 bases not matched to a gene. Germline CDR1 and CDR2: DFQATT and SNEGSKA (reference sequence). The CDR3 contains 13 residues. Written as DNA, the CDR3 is TGCAGTGCCACTAGCGGAGCCTTCCATGAGCAGTTCTTC. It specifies CSATSGAFHEQFF.

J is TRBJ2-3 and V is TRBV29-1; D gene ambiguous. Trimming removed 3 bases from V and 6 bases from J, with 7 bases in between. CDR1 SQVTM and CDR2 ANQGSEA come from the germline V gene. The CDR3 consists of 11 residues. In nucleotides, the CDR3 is TGCAGCGTTGATGAAGACGATACGCAGTATTTT. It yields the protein CSVDEDDTQYF.

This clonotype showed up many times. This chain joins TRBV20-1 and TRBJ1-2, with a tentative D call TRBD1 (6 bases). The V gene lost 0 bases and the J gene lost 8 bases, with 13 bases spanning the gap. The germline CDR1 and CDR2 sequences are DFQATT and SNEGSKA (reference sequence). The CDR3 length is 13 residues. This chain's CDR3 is CSAREGGQWGYTF. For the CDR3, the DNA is TGCAGTGCTAGAGAAGGGGGGCAGTGGGGCTACACCTTC.

The CDR3 DNA is TGTGCCAGCTCACCCCAGACAGGGTTTCCTGAAGCTTTCTTT. This encodes CASSPQTGFPEAFF. The chain combines TRBV18 with TRBJ1-1; 7 bases match TRBD1. Germline V gene lookup returns CDR1 KGHSH and CDR2 LQKENI. There are 14 residues in the CDR3. The V and J ends lost 3 bases and 6 bases, in that order; junction bases with no gene match: 7.

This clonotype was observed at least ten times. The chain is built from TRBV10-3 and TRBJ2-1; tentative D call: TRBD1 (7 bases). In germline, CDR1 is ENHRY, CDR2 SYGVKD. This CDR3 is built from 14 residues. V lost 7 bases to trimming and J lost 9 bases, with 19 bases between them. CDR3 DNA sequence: TGTGCCATCAAGGAGGGGGCCACATCCTTTGAGCAGTTCTTC. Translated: CAIKEGATSFEQFF.

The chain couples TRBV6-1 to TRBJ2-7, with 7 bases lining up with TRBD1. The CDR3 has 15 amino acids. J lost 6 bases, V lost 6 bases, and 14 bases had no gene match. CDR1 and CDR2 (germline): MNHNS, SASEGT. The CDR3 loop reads CASRPDRVVRSEQYF. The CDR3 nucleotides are TGTGCCAGCAGACCTGACAGGGTGGTCCGGAGCGAGCAGTACTTC.

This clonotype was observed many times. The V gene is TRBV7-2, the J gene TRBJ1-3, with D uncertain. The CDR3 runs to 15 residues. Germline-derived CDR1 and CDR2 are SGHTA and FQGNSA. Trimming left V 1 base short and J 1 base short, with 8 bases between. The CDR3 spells CASSLVFGSGNTIYF. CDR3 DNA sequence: TGTGCCAGCAGCTTAGTCTTTGGGTCTGGAAACACCATATATTTT.

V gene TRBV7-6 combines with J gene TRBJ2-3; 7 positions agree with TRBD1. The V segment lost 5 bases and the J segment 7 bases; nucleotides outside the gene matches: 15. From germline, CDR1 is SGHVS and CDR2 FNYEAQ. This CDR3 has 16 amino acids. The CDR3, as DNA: TGTGCCAGCAGCCTCCGGACAGGTTCCATAGCGCATACGCAGTATTTT. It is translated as CASSLRTGSIAHTQYF.

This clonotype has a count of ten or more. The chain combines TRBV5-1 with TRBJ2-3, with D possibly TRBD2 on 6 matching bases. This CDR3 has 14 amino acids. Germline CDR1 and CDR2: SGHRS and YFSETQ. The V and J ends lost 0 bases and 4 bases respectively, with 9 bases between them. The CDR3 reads CASSLGGVSDTQYF. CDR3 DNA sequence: TGCGCCAGCAGCTTGGGCGGGGTCTCAGATACGCAGTATTTT.

The CDR3 loop is CASSKGTNVLTF. CDR3 sequence (DNA): TGTGCCAGTAGTAAAGGCACCAACGTCCTGACTTTC. The chain has TRBV19 and TRBJ2-6; no definite D call. Germline V lookup: CDR1 LNHDA, CDR2 SQIVND (reference sequence). CDR3 size: 12 residues. V was clipped by 4 bases and J by 8 bases, with 6 bases between them.

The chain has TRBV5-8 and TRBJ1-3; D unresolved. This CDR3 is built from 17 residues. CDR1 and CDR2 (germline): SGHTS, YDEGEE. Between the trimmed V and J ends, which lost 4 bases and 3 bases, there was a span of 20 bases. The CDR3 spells CASSRVWREVRGNTIYF. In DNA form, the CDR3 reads TGTGCCAGCAGCCGCGTTTGGCGGGAAGTCCGTGGAAACACCATATATTTT.

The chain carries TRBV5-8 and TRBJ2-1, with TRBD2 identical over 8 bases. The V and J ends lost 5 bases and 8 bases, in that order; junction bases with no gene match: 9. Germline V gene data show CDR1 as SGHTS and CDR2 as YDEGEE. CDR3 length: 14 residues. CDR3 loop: CASRGLEFGYEQFF. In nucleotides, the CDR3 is TGTGCCAGCAGGGGACTAGAGTTTGGCTATGAGCAGTTCTTC.

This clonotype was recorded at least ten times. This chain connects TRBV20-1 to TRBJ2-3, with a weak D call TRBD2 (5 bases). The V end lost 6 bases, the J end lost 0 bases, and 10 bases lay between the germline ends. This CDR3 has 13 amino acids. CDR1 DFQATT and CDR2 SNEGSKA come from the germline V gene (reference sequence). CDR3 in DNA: TGCAGTGCCAAAGCGGCTAGCACAGATACGCAGTATTTT. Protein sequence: CSAKAASTDTQYF.

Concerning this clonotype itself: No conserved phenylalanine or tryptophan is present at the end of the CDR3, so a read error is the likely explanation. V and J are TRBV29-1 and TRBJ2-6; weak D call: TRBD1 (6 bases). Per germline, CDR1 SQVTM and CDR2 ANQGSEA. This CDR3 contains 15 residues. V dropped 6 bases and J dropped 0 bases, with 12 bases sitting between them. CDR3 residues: CSVRGQLSGANVLTL. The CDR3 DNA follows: TGCAGCGTACGGGGACAACTCTCTGGGGCCAACGTCCTGACTTTA.

The CDR3 DNA is TGCAGTGCTAAACGGCCTTCCTACGAGCAGTACTTC. Its protein product is CSAKRPSYEQYF. V usage is TRBV20-1 and J usage is TRBJ2-7; the D is unclear. V was shortened by 4 bases and J by 1 base, with 8 bases between the two germline ends. This CDR3 comprises 12 residues. Germline CDR1 is DFQATT and CDR2 is SNEGSKA (reference sequence).

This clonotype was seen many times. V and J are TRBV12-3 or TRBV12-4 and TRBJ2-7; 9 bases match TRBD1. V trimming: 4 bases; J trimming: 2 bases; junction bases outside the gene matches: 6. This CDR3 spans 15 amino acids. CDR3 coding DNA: TGTGCCAGCAGTTCAACAGGGGGCGCCGCCTACGAGCAGTACTTC. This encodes CASSSTGGAAYEQYF.